This TCR beta chain was identified during a study of blood T cell repertoires in COVID-19. Study background: There were acute and convalescent COVID-19 samples, and they came from the United States, Italy and Spain. PBMCs, B-cell-depleted T cells, or T cells provided the cDNA or gDNA that made up the material.

In the original workflow: Reference gene primer amplification in the assay estimated nucleated cell counts. The protocol was immunoSEQ multiplex PCR, while the TCRdb copy is restricted to in-frame clones and leaves out a portion. The DNA gave D and trimming, while V, J and clone size come from that table. The sample holds about 190,000 clones; approximately 79% are singletons and the top ten take 9.5% to 15%. This CDR3 has 15 amino acids. Germline CDR1 reads MNHEY; CDR2 reads SMNVEV (reference sequence). Trimming took 3 bases from V and 3 from J, leaving 12 bases between them. Material: peripheral blood. The chain recombines TRBV27 with TRBJ1-5; maybe TRBD1 (6 bases). The sequence was obtained from a woman aged 50 to 60 with acute or convalescent COVID-19. The CDR3 here is CASSFSGADNQPQHF. The CDR3 bases are TGTGCCAGCAGTTTTTCAGGGGCAGACAATCAGCCCCAGCATTTT.